The 28 T cell receptor beta chains below were found in one sample sequenced in a study of CD8 T cells in ankylosing spondylitis. Study-level results: In ankylosing spondylitis blood, a motif of several highly homologous TCR beta variants appeared characteristic.

In TCRdb, the 5' RACE reads were re-called with MiXCR into one record per CDR3 protein. This table has about 750,000 distinct CDR3 sequences, under 20% appearing once. No antigen has been identified for these receptors. Source material: blood, either unsorted or a sorted T cell fraction (not recorded which). Source of these receptors: a male donor with ankylosing spondylitis.

This clonotype was seen just once. The V call is TRBV20-1, the J call TRBJ2-7, with D perhaps TRBD1 (5 bases). The CDR3 is 11 amino acids. V was trimmed by 6 bases and J by 5 bases, leaving 11 bases between them. Germline CDR1 is DFQATT and CDR2 is SNEGSKA (reference sequence). The CDR3 nucleotides read TGCAGTGCAACTCAGGGTAACGAGCAGTACTTC. This sequence encodes CSATQGNEQYF.

V is TRBV15 and J is TRBJ1-3; perhaps TRBD1 as D (6 bases). Trimming removed 0 bases from V and 8 bases from J, with 17 bases in between. Per germline, CDR1 LNHNV and CDR2 YYDKDF (reference sequence). The CDR3 length is 16 residues. The CDR3 bases are TGTGCCACCAGCAGAGATACGCAGGGGAGTATCTACACCATATATTTT. It encodes CATSRDTQGSIYTIYF.

This clonotype was counted between two and nine times. The chain couples TRBV5-1 to TRBJ1-5, with D possibly being TRBD1 (6 bases). The length of the CDR3 is 15 residues. V dropped 0 bases and J dropped 6 bases, with 13 bases sitting between them. CDR1 and CDR2 from the germline V gene are SGHRS and YFSETQ. The CDR3 is CASSLGEGGPQPQHF. In DNA, the CDR3 is TGCGCCAGCAGCTTGGGTGAAGGGGGACCTCAGCCCCAGCATTTT.

This clonotype has a handful of counts. The chain uses TRBV7-2 and TRBJ1-1, with TRBD1 identical over 7 bases. The CDR3 consists of 16 residues. Germline CDR1 is SGHTA and CDR2 is FQGNSA. Losses at the gene ends were 0 bases for V and 4 bases for J; bases not matched to a gene: 8. CDR3 coding DNA: TGTGCCAGCAGCTTAGCTGGGACAGTCTCGGGCACTGAAGCTTTCTTT. This gives the protein CASSLAGTVSGTEAFF.

The chain joins TRBV27 to TRBJ2-2; TRBD2 is a possible D gene (6 bases). Germline V gene sequence: CDR1 MNHEY, CDR2 SMNVEV (reference sequence). The germline V and J ends were trimmed by 1 base and 1 base, with 7 bases remaining between them. The CDR3 consists of 15 residues. The CDR3 region has the DNA TGTGCCAGCAGTTTATGGGGAGGGAACACCGGGGAGCTGTTTTTT. Translated: CASSLWGGNTGELFF.

A few counts support this clonotype. The chain combines TRBV3-1 with TRBJ2-5; D remains ambiguous. CDR3 length equals 14 residues. The V gene lost 0 bases and the J gene lost 5 bases, with 10 bases spanning the gap. Germline values: CDR1 LGHDT, CDR2 YNNKEL (reference sequence). The CDR3 region is CASSQDSFQETQYF. The CDR3 DNA sequence: TGTGCCAGCAGCCAAGACTCATTTCAGGAGACCCAGTACTTC.

At least ten counts were recorded for this clonotype. The rearrangement uses TRBV20-1 and TRBJ2-1, with 9 bases that match TRBD2. After removal of 1 base from V and 2 bases from J, the junction contained 6 bases not matched to a gene. Per germline, CDR1 DFQATT and CDR2 SNEGSKA (reference sequence). The CDR3 spans 16 residues. The CDR3 sequence: CSARVLRGGTYNEQFF. The DNA for the CDR3 is TGCAGTGCTAGAGTGTTGCGGGGGGGCACCTACAATGAGCAGTTCTTC.

The genes are TRBV7-9 and TRBJ2-2; D ambiguous. The germline V gene encodes CDR1 SEHNR and CDR2 FQNEAQ (reference sequence). CDR3 length: 17 amino acids. The ends were cut back, 1 base at V and 4 bases at J, with 16 bases in the middle. In DNA, the CDR3 is TGTGCCAGCAGCTTAGGGGTAGACCCAAGGTCCACCGGGGAGCTGTTTTTT. This translates into CASSLGVDPRSTGELFF.

J is TRBJ2-2 and V is TRBV5-1, with 12 bases identical to TRBD1. Germline assignment: CDR1 SGHRS and CDR2 YFSETQ. The CDR3 length is 16 residues. Trimming took 2 bases from V and 6 from J; bases not matched to a gene: 5. In DNA, the CDR3 is TGCGCCAGCAGCTTACGGGACAGGGGGCTGCCCGGGGAGCTGTTTTTT. Protein sequence: CASSLRDRGLPGELFF.

The chain employs TRBV2 and TRBJ2-3; D is possibly TRBD1 (5 bases). Germline loops: CDR1 SNHLY, CDR2 FYNNEI. CDR3 length: 16 amino acids. V lost 5 bases and J lost 0, with 15 bases in between. CDR3 sequence: CASSPGADRSTDTQYF. CDR3 bases: TGTGCCAGCAGTCCTGGGGCGGACCGTAGCACAGATACGCAGTATTTT.

The chain joins TRBV5-5 to TRBJ2-2; no definite D call. The germline V gene has CDR1 SGHKS and CDR2 YYEKEE (reference sequence). The CDR3 runs to 12 residues. With 2 bases removed from V and 8 bases from J, the gap between germline ends came to 7 bases. The CDR3 nucleotides read TGTGCCAGCAGCTTTTTGCAAGGGGAGCTGTTTTTT. This encodes CASSFLQGELFF.

This sequence joins TRBV2 and TRBJ2-5; no definite D call. With 8 bases removed from V and 2 bases from J, the gap between germline ends came to 3 bases. CDR3 length: 10 residues. CDR1 is SNHLY and CDR2 is FYNNEI in the germline V gene. DNA of the CDR3: TGTGCCAGCCTTCAAGAGACCCAGTACTTC. Protein: CASLQETQYF.

The sample holds a few counts of this clonotype. The genes are TRBV7-2 and TRBJ2-1; the match to TRBD1 covers 11 bases. Germline V gene data show CDR1 as SGHTA and CDR2 as FQGNSA. V was pared by 5 bases and J by 7 bases, with 7 bases of the junction left unmatched. The CDR3 spans 15 residues. CDR3 in amino acids: CASSTGQGASNEQFF. As DNA, the CDR3 is TGTGCCAGCAGCACTGGACAGGGGGCGAGTAATGAGCAGTTCTTC.

The chain couples TRBV2 to TRBJ1-1, with D uncertain. Germline CDR1 SNHLY, CDR2 FYNNEI. Trimming left V 7 bases short and J 5 bases short, with 17 bases between. The CDR3 sequence is 14 residues long. CDR3 sequence: CASITQSLGTEAFF. The CDR3 region has the DNA TGTGCCAGCATAACACAGAGCTTGGGGACTGAAGCTTTCTTT.

The chain links TRBV20-1 to TRBJ2-5, with 8 bases lining up with TRBD2. V lost 0 bases to trimming and J lost 3 bases; unmatched junction nucleotides: 6. CDR3 length: 15 amino acids. The germline CDR1 and CDR2 sequences are DFQATT and SNEGSKA (reference sequence). The CDR3 loop reads CSARDLRGGEETQYF. The CDR3 DNA reads TGCAGTGCTAGAGATCTCCGGGGGGGGGAAGAGACCCAGTACTTC.

This chain links TRBV28 with TRBJ1-2, with 9 positions matching TRBD1. CDR1 and CDR2 from the germline V gene are MDHEN and SYDVKM. V trimming: 5 bases; J trimming: 4 bases; junction bases outside the gene matches: 5. The CDR3 has 14 residues. CDR3 loop: CASSMGQGRYGYTF. CDR3 coding DNA: TGTGCCAGCAGTATGGGACAGGGACGCTATGGCTACACCTTC.

This chain joins TRBV4-1 and TRBJ1-1; D is unresolved. Per germline, CDR1 MGHRA and CDR2 YSYEKL. The CDR3 sequence is 15 residues long. V lost 0 bases, J lost 5 bases, and 13 bases lay in between. The CDR3 DNA sequence: TGCGCCAGCAGCCAAGAATTATGGGTCTCGACTGAAGCTTTCTTT. Protein sequence: CASSQELWVSTEAFF.

This clonotype was recorded a few times. The chain has TRBV11-2 and TRBJ2-1, with a weak D call TRBD2 (5 bases). The CDR3 totals 18 residues. Trimming left V 0 bases short and J 0 bases short, with 15 bases between. CDR1 SGHAT and CDR2 FQNNGV come from the germline V gene. The CDR3 DNA is TGTGCCAGCAGCTTAGAGTATAGCGCAAACCCCTCCTACAATGAGCAGTTCTTC. It is translated as CASSLEYSANPSYNEQFF.

This clonotype came up a few times. The chain combines TRBV5-4 with TRBJ2-2; TRBD2 is a possible D gene (6 bases). The V gene's germline CDR1 is SGHNT and CDR2 YYREEE (reference sequence). V lost 4 bases to trimming and J lost 7 bases, with 14 bases between them. This CDR3 comprises 14 residues. The CDR3 loop reads CASSREGRGGELFF. The CDR3, as DNA: TGTGCCAGCAGCAGGGAAGGGCGGGGCGGGGAGCTGTTTTTT.

In this sample, this clonotype turned up many times. The chain couples TRBV12-3 or TRBV12-4 to TRBJ2-1; TRBD1 might be the D (6 bases). The CDR3 has 15 residues. V was trimmed by 5 bases and J by 9 bases, leaving 20 bases between them. The CDR3 coding sequence is TGTGCCAGCAGTCCCCACCCTGGGGGCGTACCTGAGCAGTTCTTC. It is translated as CASSPHPGGVPEQFF.

The CDR3 nucleotides read TGTGCCTGGAGTGTTTGGGCTGCACTGGGCACAGATACGCAGTATTTT. Translating gives CAWSVWAALGTDTQYF. This sequence joins TRBV30 and TRBJ2-3; D ambiguous. Germline CDR1 and CDR2: GTSNPN and SVGIG (reference sequence). The length of the CDR3 is 16 residues. V lost 0 bases, J lost 1 base, and 14 bases lay in between.

The chain is built from TRBV7-2 and TRBJ2-2, with D tentatively TRBD1 (5 bases). V was pared by 1 base and J by 0 bases, with 9 bases between. From germline, CDR1 is SGHTA and CDR2 FQGNSA. The CDR3 is 16 residues long. This CDR3 is CASSLGGRSNTGELFF. The CDR3 bases are TGTGCCAGCAGCTTAGGGGGCAGGTCGAACACCGGGGAGCTGTTTTTT.

This clonotype was counted many times. The CDR3 nucleotides read TGTGCCATCAGTGATCATCGGGACAGGGAGGTCTATGGCTACACCTTC. This codes for CAISDHRDREVYGYTF. The chain is built from TRBV10-3 and TRBJ1-2; 9 bases fit TRBD1. The germline V gene has CDR1 ENHRY and CDR2 SYGVKD. Trimming at V came to 3 bases and at J to 4 bases, leaving 9 bases not matched to a gene. This CDR3 spans 16 amino acids.

This rearrangement joins TRBV6-2 or TRBV6-3 to TRBJ2-7; no definite D call. Trimming took off 2 bases at V and 2 bases at J, with 7 bases between the two ends. Germline CDR1 is MNHEY and CDR2 is SVGEGT. This CDR3 region has 13 residues. The CDR3: CASSYRTAYEQYF. As DNA, the CDR3 is TGTGCCAGCAGTTACAGGACGGCCTACGAGCAGTACTTC.

The chain couples TRBV7-2 to TRBJ1-6; 7 bases are a match to TRBD1. Germline trimming cut 5 bases from V and 8 bases from J; bases unmatched to any gene: 12. Per germline, CDR1 SGHTA and CDR2 FQGNSA. The length of the CDR3 is 16 residues. The DNA for the CDR3 is TGTGCCAGCAGCCCCTCCTTGGACAGGCGGGATTCACCCCTCCACTTT. Its protein product is CASSPSLDRRDSPLHF.

This chain connects TRBV14 to TRBJ2-2; D is possibly TRBD2 (5 bases). This CDR3 is built from 15 residues. V gave up 1 base and J gave up 4 bases, with 10 bases separating them. Germline V gene data show CDR1 as SGHDN and CDR2 as FVKESK. The CDR3 is CASSQVSGVTGELFF. DNA for the CDR3: TGTGCCAGCAGCCAAGTTTCCGGGGTCACCGGGGAGCTGTTTTTT.

This clonotype has just a few counts. The CDR3 reads CASSPGSTGGQFF. The CDR3, as DNA: TGTGCCAGCAGCCCCGGGTCGACTGGCGGGCAGTTCTTC. The chain combines TRBV11-2 with TRBJ2-1; D is undetermined. V lost 5 bases to trimming and J lost 12 bases, with 17 bases between them. The CDR3 contains 13 residues. Per germline, CDR1 SGHAT and CDR2 FQNNGV. Full variable domain (outside the CDR3, taken from reference TRBV11-2 and TRBJ2-1): EAGVAQSPRYKIIEKRQSVAFWCNPISGHATLYWYQQILGQGPKLLIQFQNNGVVDDSQLPKDRFSAERLKGVDSTLKIQPAKLEDSAVYLCASSPGSTGGQFFGPGTRLTVL.

This clonotype came up a few times. This sequence joins TRBV7-9 and TRBJ1-4, with D possibly matching TRBD1 (6 bases). Germline lookup yields CDR1 SEHNR and CDR2 FQNEAQ (reference sequence). CDR3 length: 15 amino acids. Deletions cut 1 base from V and 7 bases from J, with 13 bases between. The chain's CDR3 is CASSLGQATREKLFF. DNA of the CDR3: TGTGCCAGCAGCTTAGGACAGGCGACTCGTGAAAAACTGTTTTTT.